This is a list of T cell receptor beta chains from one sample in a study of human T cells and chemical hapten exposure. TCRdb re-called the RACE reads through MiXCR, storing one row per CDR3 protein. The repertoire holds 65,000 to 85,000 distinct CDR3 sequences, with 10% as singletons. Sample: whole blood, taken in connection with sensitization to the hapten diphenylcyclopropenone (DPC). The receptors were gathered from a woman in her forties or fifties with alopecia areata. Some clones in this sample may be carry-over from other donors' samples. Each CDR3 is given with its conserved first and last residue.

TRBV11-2,CASSITSGNYNEQFF
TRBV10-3,CAISDPYGTGNSPLHF
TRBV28,CASLTFRGGQPQHF
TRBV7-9,CASSLASTSGRPDTQYF
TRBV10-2,CASSERTSGSDEQFF
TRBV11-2,CASSDRGPGELFF
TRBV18,CASSSTLLAGGPKTQYF
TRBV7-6,CASSLRPPGALQRNTIYF
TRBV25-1,CASSVRGQGGGEQYF
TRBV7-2,CASSPTGAEQFF
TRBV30,CAWTQQGRNQPQHF
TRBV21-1,CASIPGEADSYEQYF
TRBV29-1,CSAPGSGGYNEQFF
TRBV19,CASSPSPDAGHEQYF
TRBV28,CASSPWTGWAKNIQYF
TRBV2,CASRADSYNEQFF
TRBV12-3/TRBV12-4,CASSLDRFNEQFF
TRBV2,CASRPLSDGYTF
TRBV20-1,CSAREHTGGSNQPQHF
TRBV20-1,CSARDLYGLAGNEQFF
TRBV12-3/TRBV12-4,CASSLARGHAGELFF
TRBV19,CASSILQGAGGYTF
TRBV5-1,CASSLNPRGETQYF
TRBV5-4,CASSLAETAKNIQYF
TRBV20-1,CSAPTGLVGPQHF
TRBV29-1,CSVEGGADTQYF
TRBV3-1,CASSLQAGNTEAFF
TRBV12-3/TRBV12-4,CASLFSRSRTDTQYF
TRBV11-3,CASSLLAASDEQFF
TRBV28,CASSGPEQYF
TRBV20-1,CSARAPGGLAGGAYYNEQFF
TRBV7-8,CASSLDDTNYGYTF
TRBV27,CASSPPPYNEQFF
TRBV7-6,CASSLRTTPRYNEQFF
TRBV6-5,CASRTGLTWDF
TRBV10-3,CAIEDVANTEAFF
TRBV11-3,CASSFGLYDSPLHF
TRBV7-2,CASSPMTPYSNQPQHF
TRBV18,CASSADRQGGNSPLHF
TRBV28,CASTIAMGSNQPQHF
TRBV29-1,CSVEKLAGVYNEQFF
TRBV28,CASSLWGNTEAFF
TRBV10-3,CAISESGISNQPQHF
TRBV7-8,CASSYLGRVGNTIYF
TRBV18,CASSSSGGQNEQFF
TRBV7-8,CASSAWTSGGVEQFF
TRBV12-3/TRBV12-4,CASSSDRGRGANVLTF
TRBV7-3,CASSPRQGGFTEAFF
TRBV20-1,CSASPVAMTGKYYSNQPQHF
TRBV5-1,CASSFTGISPEAFF
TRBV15,CATRGGGEQFF
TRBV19,CASSISRWDGYTF